Each of the 7 T cell receptor beta chains below was sequenced from the same sample in a study of vaccination and CD4 T cells after COVID-19. These receptors have no known antigen. Treatment given: approximately 10-day PBMC culture with coronavirus spike peptide pools or control peptides (ViraFEST assay). With the Oncomine TCR Beta short-read assay, DNA from cultured CD4+ T cells was sequenced. TCRdb redid the calling of the PCR reads with MiXCR, one entry per CDR3 protein. Among about 15,000 distinct CDR3 sequences listed, 45% to 60% were seen once. The starting material was CD4+ T cells from blood, cultured in vitro, obtained before SARS-CoV-2 vaccination. The receptors derive from a human donor who had recovered from COVID-19.

This clonotype has a single count. The chain has TRBV28 and TRBJ1-2; the D is unclear. Germline V gene lookup returns CDR1 MDHEN and CDR2 SYDVKM. The CDR3 is 11 amino acids. V was pared by 4 bases and J by 4 bases, with 4 bases between. CDR3 in amino acids: CASSSVYGYTF. CDR3 DNA sequence: TGTGCCAGCAGTTCTGTCTATGGCTACACCTTC.

This rearrangement joins TRBV2 to TRBJ2-5; TRBD2 is a possible D gene (5 bases). V lost 1 base to trimming and J lost 2 bases, with 11 bases between them. The CDR3 sequence is 15 residues long. CDR1 is SNHLY, CDR2 FYNNEI, per germline. The DNA for the CDR3 is TGTGCCAGCAGTGAAGAGCGGCAGCGACAAGAGACCCAGTACTTC. This translates into CASSEERQRQETQYF.

The V gene is TRBV6-2 or TRBV6-3, the J gene TRBJ2-1, with 12 bases identical to TRBD2. The CDR3 has 15 amino acids. Germline V gives CDR1 MNHEY, CDR2 SVGEGT. The trim removed 7 bases at V and 9 bases at J, leaving 10 bases unmatched. The CDR3 region has the DNA TGTGCCAGCACCTCGACTAGCGGGGGCGGGAGTGAGCAGTTCTTC. This encodes CASTSTSGGGSEQFF.

The chain couples TRBV18 to TRBJ2-1; D is possibly TRBD1 or TRBD2 (5 bases each). This CDR3 has 15 residues. In germline, CDR1 is KGHSH, CDR2 LQKENI. V lost 1 base to trimming and J lost 8 bases, with 15 bases between them. CDR3 in DNA: TGTGCCAGCTCACCACTGAGCGGCCGGGGCGATGAGCAGTTCTTC. Translated: CASSPLSGRGDEQFF.

This chain uses TRBV12-3 or TRBV12-4 with TRBJ2-5; D unresolved. CDR3 length: 12 amino acids. V shed 0 bases and J shed 5 bases, with 4 bases lying between them. The CDR3 nucleotides read TGTGCCAGCAGTTTAGCGCCGGAGACCCAGTACTTC. Translation: CASSLAPETQYF.

The chain has TRBV4-1 and TRBJ2-4; 7 bases line up with TRBD2. V lost 4 bases to trimming and J lost 3 bases; unmatched junction nucleotides: 21. Germline V lookup: CDR1 MGHRA, CDR2 YSYEKL. This CDR3 contains 20 residues. CDR3 protein: CASSLPNGGGPFFGKNIQYF. The CDR3 DNA is TGCGCCAGCAGCCTCCCAAACGGGGGAGGGCCTTTCTTTGGCAAAAACATTCAGTACTTC.

This clonotype was counted between two and nine times. The chain joins TRBV25-1 to TRBJ2-5, with D perhaps matching TRBD1 (6 bases). Trimming took 4 bases from V and 5 from J, leaving 14 bases between them. Germline CDR1 MGHDK, CDR2 SYGVNS. The CDR3 totals 14 residues. The CDR3 spells CASSASGRGETQYF. In DNA form, the CDR3 reads TGTGCCAGCAGTGCCTCGGGCAGGGGCGAGACCCAGTACTTC.